This T cell receptor (beta chain) is from a study of shared T cell receptors in the human thymus. CDR3 length equals 14 residues. Trimming removed 6 bases from V and 1 base from J, with 11 bases in between. Germline V gives CDR1 SGHTA, CDR2 FQGNSA. This clone has a handful of counts. Libraries were prepared by immunoSEQ multiplex PCR; TCRdb keeps only in-frame clonotypes and omits some of them. The sample consists of hundreds of thousands of clones, roughly 88% of them appearing once. These data were also filed under a second study, of human thymus T cells. Per that study: Having corrective surgery for congenital heart defects, healthy Finnish infants were the ones who donated. Resections were taken during corrective heart surgery, and the thymus tissue came from these. Repertoires sampled from thymus and blood appeared biased in V and J gene usage. Highly overlapping thymic repertoires in unrelated individuals were reported by related research.

The chain links TRBV7-2 to TRBJ2-3, with D unresolved. Sequences were obtained from thymocytes. The sequence derives from a boy in the first two years of life with a congenital heart defect. For the CDR3, the DNA is TGTGCCAGCAGACGCCCCGAGCGCACAGATACGCAGTATTTT. Its protein is CASRRPERTDTQYF.